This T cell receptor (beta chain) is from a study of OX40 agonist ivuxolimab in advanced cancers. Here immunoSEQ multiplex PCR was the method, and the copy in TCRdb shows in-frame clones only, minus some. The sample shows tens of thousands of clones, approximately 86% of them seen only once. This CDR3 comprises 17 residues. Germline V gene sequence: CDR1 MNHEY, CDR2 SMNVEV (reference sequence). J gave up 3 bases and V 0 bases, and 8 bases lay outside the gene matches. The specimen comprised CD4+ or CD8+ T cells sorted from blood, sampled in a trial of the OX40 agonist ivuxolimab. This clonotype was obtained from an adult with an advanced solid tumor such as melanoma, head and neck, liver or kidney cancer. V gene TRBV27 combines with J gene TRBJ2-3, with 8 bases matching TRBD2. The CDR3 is CASSLSPGSGRTDTQYF. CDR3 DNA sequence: TGTGCCAGCAGTTTATCCCCAGGGAGCGGGAGAACAGATACGCAGTATTTT.